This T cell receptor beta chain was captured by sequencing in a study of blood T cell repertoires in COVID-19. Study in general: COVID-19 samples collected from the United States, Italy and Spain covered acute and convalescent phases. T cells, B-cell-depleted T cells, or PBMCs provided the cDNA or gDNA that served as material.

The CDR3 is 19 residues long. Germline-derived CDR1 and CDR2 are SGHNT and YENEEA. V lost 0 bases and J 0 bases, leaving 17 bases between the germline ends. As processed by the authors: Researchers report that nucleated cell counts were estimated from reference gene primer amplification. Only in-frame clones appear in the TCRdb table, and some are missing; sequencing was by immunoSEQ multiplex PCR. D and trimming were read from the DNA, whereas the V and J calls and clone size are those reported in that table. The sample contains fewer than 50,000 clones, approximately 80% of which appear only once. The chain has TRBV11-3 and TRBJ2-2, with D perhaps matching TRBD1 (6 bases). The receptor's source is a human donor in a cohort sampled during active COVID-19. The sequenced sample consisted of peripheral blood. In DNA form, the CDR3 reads TGTGCCAGCAGCTTAGACCTAAGTATGGGGGCGCCGAACACCGGGGAGCTGTTTTTT. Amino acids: CASSLDLSMGAPNTGELFF.